These 22 T cell receptor beta chains were sequenced from one sample in a study of cytomegalovirus exposure and HLA in healthy donors. With 60 Vbeta and 13 Jbeta primers, the PCR was carried out. Profiled with immunoSEQ multiplex PCR; TCRdb holds only in-frame clones, not every one. The sample carries some 130,000 clones, roughly 75% recorded once. Sequencing used PBMCs. These receptors came from a man aged 30-40 years in good health.

This chain uses TRBV2 with TRBJ1-4; 8 bases align to TRBD1. The germline V gene has CDR1 SNHLY and CDR2 FYNNEI. The CDR3 totals 15 residues. Trimming at V came to 4 bases and at J to 3 bases, leaving 4 bases not matched to a gene. The CDR3 nucleotides read TGTGCCAGCAGTGTATCGACAGGGGCTAATGAAAAACTGTTTTTT. Protein: CASSVSTGANEKLFF.

This clone was seen only once. The chain combines TRBV19 with TRBJ2-7; tentatively, D is TRBD2 (6 bases). Looked up from germline, CDR1 is LNHDA and CDR2 is SQIVND (reference sequence). Trimming cost V 6 bases and J 3 bases, with 15 bases left between them. The CDR3 has 14 residues. The CDR3 region has the DNA TGTGCCAGTAGCTCCGGGACTGCCATCTACGAGCAGTACTTC. Its protein is CASSSGTAIYEQYF.

This clone was recorded once. The genes are TRBV30 and TRBJ2-7; D possibly corresponds to TRBD2 (5 bases). CDR3 length: 13 amino acids. Per germline, CDR1 GTSNPN and CDR2 SVGIG (reference sequence). The CDR3, as DNA: TGTGCTGCCGACCGGGAACCTCTCTACGAGCAGTACTTC. This translates into CAADREPLYEQYF.

The chain has TRBV6-4 and TRBJ1-1; D not resolved. The CDR3 has 13 residues. The V end was cut by 3 bases, the J end by 4 bases, with 9 bases between. Per germline, CDR1 MRHNA and CDR2 SNTAGT. The CDR3 region is CASSDLGSTEAFF. The DNA of the CDR3 is TGTGCCAGCAGTGATTTAGGGAGCACTGAAGCTTTCTTT.

Points on this clone: Other DNA sequences from this sample encode an identical CDR3 as well. The V and J genes are TRBV9 and TRBJ2-3; D might be TRBD1 (6 bases). The V gene's germline CDR1 is SGDLS and CDR2 YYNGEE. Trimming cost V 4 bases and J 6 bases, with 24 bases left between them. The CDR3 totals 17 residues. The CDR3 region is CASSLRGSGGLKDTQYF. In DNA form, the CDR3 reads TGTGCCAGCAGCTTGAGGGGGTCAGGCGGGCTAAAGGATACGCAGTATTTT.

This chain links TRBV7-9 with TRBJ2-1; 10 nucleotides match TRBD2. Germline CDR1 and CDR2: SEHNR and FQNEAQ (reference sequence). The V segment lost 6 bases and the J segment 3 bases; nucleotides outside the gene matches: 5. The CDR3 runs 15 residues. CDR3: CASRRTSGRYNEQFF. CDR3 DNA sequence: TGTGCCAGCAGACGGACTAGCGGCCGCTACAATGAGCAGTTCTTC.

This clone appeared a single time. This chain connects TRBV5-8 to TRBJ2-7, with D possibly TRBD1 on 5 matching bases. CDR1 SGHTS and CDR2 YDEGEE come from the germline V gene. CDR3 length equals 15 residues. V shed 4 bases and J shed 4 bases, with 18 bases lying between them. In DNA form, the CDR3 reads TGTGCCAGCAGCGGCAGGGTCTTTAGGGCTTACGAGCAGTACTTC. It codes for CASSGRVFRAYEQYF. The full variable domain, with the rest looked up from reference TRBV5-8 and TRBJ2-7, is EAGVTQSPTHLIKTRGQQATLRCSPISGHTSVYWYQQALGLGLQFLLWYDEGEERNRGNFPPRFSGRQFPNYSSELNVNALELEDSALYLCASSGRVFRAYEQYFGPGTRLTVT.

This chain uses TRBV25-1 with TRBJ2-2; perhaps TRBD1 as D (6 bases). CDR3 length: 16 residues. Germline lookup yields CDR1 MGHDK and CDR2 SYGVNS. Trimming removed 3 bases at V and 8 bases at J, with 19 bases between. CDR3 bases: TGTGCCAGCAGTGATTCGTCCCGGGACATAGTTGGGGAGCTGTTTTTT. It translates to CASSDSSRDIVGELFF.

This sequence joins TRBV10-3 and TRBJ1-2; D perhaps matches TRBD1 (5 bases). Trimming took off 0 bases at V and 4 bases at J, with 12 bases between the two ends. Germline assignment: CDR1 ENHRY and CDR2 SYGVKD. CDR3 size: 15 residues. Here the CDR3 reads CAISESGARLYGYTF. The CDR3 DNA sequence: TGTGCCATCAGTGAGTCAGGGGCCCGACTCTATGGCTACACCTTC.

J is TRBJ1-5 and V is TRBV4-1, with unresolved D. Germline CDR1 MGHRA, CDR2 YSYEKL. CDR3 length equals 16 residues. V was cut by 2 bases and J by 0 bases, with 11 bases left in between. Here the CDR3 DNA reads TGCGCCAGCAGCCAAAGGGCCGGGGATAGCAATCAGCCCCAGCATTTT. Translation: CASSQRAGDSNQPQHF.

The CDR3 is CASTQDNEQFF. In nucleotides, the CDR3 is TGCGCCAGCACCCAGGATAATGAGCAGTTCTTC. V is TRBV5-1 and J is TRBJ2-1; D is unclear. Per germline, CDR1 SGHRS and CDR2 YFSETQ. This CDR3 contains 11 residues. Trimming took off 6 bases at V and 7 bases at J, with 8 bases between the two ends. Variable domain in full (rest from reference TRBV5-1 and TRBJ2-1): KAGVTQTPRYLIKTRGQQVTLSCSPISGHRSVSWYQQTPGQGLQFLFEYFSETQRNKGNFPGRFSGRQFSNSRSEMNVSTLELGDSALYLCASTQDNEQFFGPGTRLTVL.

This chain uses TRBV27 with TRBJ2-7, with TRBD1 as a possible D gene (5 bases). This CDR3 is 17 amino acids long. Germline lookup yields CDR1 MNHEY and CDR2 SMNVEV (reference sequence). Trimming took 3 bases from V and 1 from J, leaving 19 bases between them. The CDR3 nucleotides read TGTGCCAGCAGTTTCTATAGTCGGCAGGGTCGTTCCTACGAGCAGTACTTC. Amino acids: CASSFYSRQGRSYEQYF.

This sequence joins TRBV25-1 and TRBJ1-3, with unresolved D. The CDR3 covers 12 residues. Germline CDR1 MGHDK, CDR2 SYGVNS. V was clipped by 5 bases and J by 2 bases, with 4 bases between them. The CDR3 is CASSYTGNTIYF. The CDR3 region has the DNA TGTGCCAGCAGTTACACTGGAAACACCATATATTTT.

The sample holds one count of this clone. The chain joins TRBV28 to TRBJ2-1; 11 nucleotides agree with TRBD2. V lost 11 bases, J lost 4 bases, and 13 bases stayed unmatched. Germline CDR1 MDHEN, CDR2 SYDVKM. The CDR3 covers 16 residues. The CDR3 is CAHTGTSGPHYNEQFF. In DNA, the CDR3 is TGTGCCCATACCGGGACTAGCGGACCCCATTACAATGAGCAGTTCTTC.

V gene TRBV7-9 combines with J gene TRBJ1-2; possible D gene TRBD1, 5 bases. V lost 5 bases, J lost 4 bases, and 20 bases lay in between. Germline CDR1 is SEHNR and CDR2 is FQNEAQ (reference sequence). The CDR3 has 16 residues. The CDR3 coding sequence is TGTGCCAGCAGCACCGGCCGTCGGGGGGAGGGCTATGGCTACACCTTC. Translated, it gives CASSTGRRGEGYGYTF. Full variable domain (outside the CDR3, taken from reference TRBV7-9 and TRBJ1-2): DTGVSQNPRHKITKRGQNVTFRCDPISEHNRLYWYRQTLGQGPEFLTYFQNEAQLEKSRLLSDRFSAERPKGSFSTLEIQRTEQGDSAMYLCASSTGRRGEGYGYTFGSGTRLTVV.

The chain combines TRBV6-1 with TRBJ1-1, with TRBD1 matching over 10 bases. Germline V gene data show CDR1 as MNHNS and CDR2 as SASEGT. The ends lost 4 bases at V and 6 bases at J; junction bases unmatched: 2. This CDR3 region has 13 residues. As DNA, the CDR3 is TGTGCCAGCAGTGTAGGGACAGGGGCTGAAGCTTTCTTT. Its protein is CASSVGTGAEAFF.

This chain connects TRBV7-2 to TRBJ1-2, with 8 bases aligning to TRBD1. Trimming cost V 5 bases and J 1 base; bases outside gene matches: 6. CDR3 length: 15 amino acids. Germline CDR1 SGHTA, CDR2 FQGNSA. The DNA of the CDR3 is TGTGCCAGCAGCCCATTCGGACAGGGTAACTATGGCTACACCTTC. Translated, it gives CASSPFGQGNYGYTF.

V usage is TRBV6-6 and J usage is TRBJ2-4; TRBD1 might be the D (7 bases). Germline assignment: CDR1 MNHNY and CDR2 SVGAGI (reference sequence). This CDR3 is built from 16 residues. V shed 0 bases and J shed 3 bases, with 12 bases lying between them. The CDR3 DNA reads TGTGCCAGCAGTTACTCGCCCAGGGGGGACAAAAACATTCAGTACTTC. Its protein is CASSYSPRGDKNIQYF.

This clone showed up just once. The rearrangement links TRBV7-3 to TRBJ1-3, with D possibly matching TRBD1 (5 bases). The CDR3 contains 17 residues. Germline CDR1 is SGHTA and CDR2 is FQGTGA. Trimming removed 2 bases from V and 0 bases from J, with 14 bases in between. CDR3 in DNA: TGTGCCAGCAGCTTAGTTGACAGCCGCCACTCTGGAAACACCATATATTTT. It yields the protein CASSLVDSRHSGNTIYF.

The rearrangement joins TRBV6-1 to TRBJ1-5; TRBD1 agrees at 7 bases. CDR1 is MNHNS and CDR2 is SASEGT in the germline V gene. The CDR3 loop spans 15 amino acids. V lost 6 bases and J lost 3; bases outside the gene matches: 8. CDR3 region: CASRPGQELNQPQHF. The DNA of the CDR3 is TGTGCCAGCAGACCCGGACAGGAGCTCAATCAGCCCCAGCATTTT.

V gene TRBV21-1 combines with J gene TRBJ2-7; no check of the table's D call, TRBD2, against the DNA was made. TRBV21-1 is labeled a pseudogene. There are 20 residues in the CDR3. CDR3 nucleotide sequence: TGTGCCAGCATCTTTCAACCTTTCTTTCCGGGAGGGCCCTGGGCCTACGAGCAGTACTTC. Protein sequence: CASIFQPFFPGGPWAYEQYF.

V gene TRBV4-1 combines with J gene TRBJ2-1; 7 nucleotides agree with TRBD2. Per germline, CDR1 MGHRA and CDR2 YSYEKL. The CDR3 sequence is 15 residues long. Trimming took 5 bases from V and 10 from J; bases not matched to a gene: 14. The CDR3 nucleotides are TGCGCCAGCAGCGGACTAGGTGGGGGAGCCGGGGAGCAGTTCTTC. It is translated as CASSGLGGGAGEQFF.